The TCR beta chain described here comes from a study of sequential checkpoint blockade in melanoma. The wider study: TCRbeta immunosequencing was performed on DNA from roughly 91 pretreatment melanoma tumor samples. Roughly 20 patients had matched tumor biopsies before treatment and at week 13 after nivolumab or ipilimumab alone.

V was pared by 5 bases and J by 2 bases, with 12 bases of the junction left unmatched. Germline CDR1 is SGHDN and CDR2 is FVKESK. The CDR3 is made up of 16 amino acids. Remarks on this clone: The antigen is unknown.

Indicated treatment: randomized to nivolumab then ipilimumab (arm A) or the reverse (arm B). This table comes from immunoSEQ multiplex PCR, and its TCRdb copy is limited to in-frame clones, with some not included. The sample carries some 19,000 clones, around 27% recorded once. General study results and limits: In arm A, pretreatment tumor clonality was associated with response.

This specimen consisted of tumor tissue (inferred from file names), obtained from a patient given nivolumab and ipilimumab in sequence. This rearrangement joins TRBV14 to TRBJ2-7, with 7 bases aligning to TRBD1. This TCR came from a human donor with melanoma. This chain's CDR3 is CASSSPSGGKPYEQYF. The CDR3 region has the DNA TGTGCCAGCAGCTCACCCTCAGGGGGAAAGCCCTACGAGCAGTACTTC. The full variable domain, its missing parts supplied by reference TRBV14 and TRBJ2-7, is EAGVTQFPSHSVIEKGQTVTLRCDPISGHDNLYWYRRVMGKEIKFLLHFVKESKQDESGMPNNRFLAERTGGTYSTLKVQPAELEDSGVYFCASSSPSGGKPYEQYFGPGTRLTVT.